The 9 T cell receptor beta chains below come from one sample, sequenced in a study of T-cell reconstitution after alpha-beta-depleted transplantation in children. It was with unique molecular identifiers that the TCRbeta library was prepared. TCRdb passed the PCR reads through MiXCR, listing each CDR3 protein once. Of about 500,000 distinct CDR3 sequences listed, around a third are singletons. The sample was PBMCs from the stem cell graft donor, taken from the stem cell graft. These receptors were collected from a human donor who donated a stem cell graft to a child with aplastic anemia.

CDR3 sequence (DNA): TGCGCCAGCAGCCAAGCTTTGGGCCTCAATGAGCAGTTCTTC. This translates into CASSQALGLNEQFF. V is TRBV4-3 and J is TRBJ2-1; D gene unclear. CDR3 size: 14 residues. The V end lost 1 base, the J end lost 6 bases, and 10 bases lay between the germline ends. Germline loops: CDR1 LGHNA, CDR2 YSLEER.

This clonotype has only a few counts. The rearrangement links TRBV5-1 to TRBJ2-5, with D perhaps matching TRBD1 (6 bases). CDR1 and CDR2 (germline): SGHRS, YFSETQ. CDR3 length: 15 residues. V shed 0 bases and J shed 2 bases, with 11 bases lying between them. The chain's CDR3 is CASSLAFRGQETQYF. CDR3 nucleotides: TGCGCCAGCAGCTTGGCGTTCAGGGGACAAGAGACCCAGTACTTC.

This clonotype was counted a few times. The J gene is TRBJ1-2, the V gene TRBV13, with TRBD1 identical over 7 bases. Germline values: CDR1 PRHDT, CDR2 FYEKMQ (reference sequence). CDR3 length: 15 residues. Losses at the gene ends were 5 bases for V and 4 bases for J; bases not matched to a gene: 10. As DNA, the CDR3 is TGTGCCAGCAGCACCCGGACAGGCGTACTCTATGGCTACACCTTC. It specifies CASSTRTGVLYGYTF.

The chain links TRBV7-6 to TRBJ2-3, with 7 positions matching TRBD2. CDR3 size: 16 residues. The V gene end was trimmed by 0 bases and the J gene end by 4 bases; junction bases not matched to a gene: 7. Germline CDR1 reads SGHVS; CDR2 reads FNYEAQ. CDR3 sequence: CASSLADREVPDTQYF. The CDR3 nucleotides read TGTGCCAGCAGCTTAGCCGACCGGGAGGTACCAGATACGCAGTATTTT.

This chain uses TRBV12-3 or TRBV12-4 with TRBJ2-5, with D hard to call. The CDR3 loop spans 13 amino acids. Trimming removed 3 bases at V and 1 base at J, with 6 bases between. The CDR3 nucleotides read TGTGCCAGCAGTTTCCCCCCCCAAGAGACCCAGTACTTC. It translates to CASSFPPQETQYF.

This clonotype was recorded many times. The chain recombines TRBV5-1 with TRBJ2-1; D is possibly TRBD1 (6 bases). There are 15 residues in the CDR3. V lost 2 bases, J lost 8 bases, and 17 bases lay in between. Germline V gene data show CDR1 as SGHRS and CDR2 as YFSETQ. This chain's CDR3 is CASSLQQGQGDEQFF. In nucleotides, the CDR3 is TGCGCCAGCAGCTTACAACAGGGCCAAGGGGATGAGCAGTTCTTC.

The rearrangement uses TRBV12-3 or TRBV12-4 and TRBJ1-2; 8 bases align to TRBD1. CDR3 length: 14 residues. V was pared by 6 bases and J by 4 bases, with 7 bases of the junction left unmatched. CDR3 protein: CASRHRGSIYGYTF. The DNA of the CDR3 is TGTGCCAGCAGGCACAGGGGGAGTATCTATGGCTACACCTTC.

This clonotype was observed a handful of times. This chain uses TRBV7-9 with TRBJ2-5, with D perhaps matching TRBD1 or TRBD2 (5 bases each). V lost 3 bases and J lost 5, with 10 bases in between. Per the germline V gene, CDR1 is SEHNR and CDR2 is FQNEAQ (reference sequence). This CDR3 comprises 13 residues. CDR3: CASSFVWGETQYF. The CDR3 nucleotides are TGTGCCAGCAGCTTCGTCTGGGGGGAGACCCAGTACTTC.

This sequence joins TRBV6-2 or TRBV6-3 and TRBJ2-1; no clear D. The CDR3 extends over 12 amino acids. Germline CDR1 is MNHEY and CDR2 is SVGEGT. The germline V and J ends were trimmed by 2 bases and 8 bases, with 7 bases remaining between them. Here the CDR3 reads CASSYADYEQFF. The CDR3 DNA is TGTGCCAGCAGTTACGCCGACTATGAGCAGTTCTTC.